This is a list of T cell receptor beta chains from one sample in a study of cytomegalovirus exposure and HLA in healthy donors. Assay used: immunoSEQ multiplex PCR; TCRdb lists only in-frame clones, some missing. The sample holds under 150,000 clones, about 71% seen once. The specimen was PBMCs. The receptors were gathered from a woman in her fifties or sixties in good health and CMV-seropositive. Each CDR3 is given without its conserved first and last residue.

V gene | CDR3 length | CDR3 protein
TRBV5-1 | 10 | ASSMGSGEQF
TRBV13 | 13 | ASSFPPRGLDEQY
TRBV5-6 | 12 | ASSFRGRNTEAF
TRBV11-2 | 12 | ASSLGEGGTEAF
TRBV19 | 14 | ASSEVQGDPSYEQY
TRBV6-5 | 14 | ASSYSSRGSGYGYT
TRBV11-2 | 13 | ASSLVQGVDEKLF
TRBV5-5 | 12 | ASSLVGAGTEAF
TRBV7-2 | 13 | ASSLAFGEDYGYT
TRBV6-6 | 13 | ASSQQGQGNTEAF
TRBV11-2 | 11 | ASSHPRTVEAF
TRBV27 | 14 | ASSLLLAGSTDTQY
TRBV10-3 | 14 | AISEEDRAGNSPLH
TRBV4-1 | 13 | ASSPSVASGNTIY
TRBV6-5 | 12 | ASSGTYSSYEQY